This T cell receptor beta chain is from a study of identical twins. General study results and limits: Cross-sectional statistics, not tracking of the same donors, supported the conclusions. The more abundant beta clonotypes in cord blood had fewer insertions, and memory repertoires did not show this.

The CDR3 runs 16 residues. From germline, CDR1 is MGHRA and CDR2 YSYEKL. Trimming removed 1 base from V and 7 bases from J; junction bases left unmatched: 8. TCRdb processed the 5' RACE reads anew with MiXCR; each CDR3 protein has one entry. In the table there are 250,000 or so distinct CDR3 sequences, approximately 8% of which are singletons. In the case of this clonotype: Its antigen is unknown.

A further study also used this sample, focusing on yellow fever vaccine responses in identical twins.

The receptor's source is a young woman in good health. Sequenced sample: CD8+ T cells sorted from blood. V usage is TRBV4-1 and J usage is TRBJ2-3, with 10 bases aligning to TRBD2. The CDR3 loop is CASSQVNSGRRNTQYF. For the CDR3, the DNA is TGCGCCAGCAGCCAAGTTAATAGCGGGAGGAGAAATACGCAGTATTTT.